This T cell receptor beta chain is drawn from a study of T cell repertoires in cytomegalovirus infection (dated by TCRdb to between 2019 and 2020). Regarding the complete study: Donor HLA type was relevant to the analysis, because carriage of CMV infection together with the matching HLA type was indicated by public TCR beta signatures. What the study reported, not specific to this receptor: In the ex vivo response, HLA-C-restricted CMV-specific TCR beta clonotypes were dominant, and in two of eight donors the single most frequent clonotype came from this HLA-C-restricted group. Cumulative frequency of public TCR beta family members discriminated carriers of CMV infection plus the relevant HLA type in this cohort and an independent 352-donor cohort.

Instrument used: Illumina HiSeq 1500. TCRdb took the public reads, trimmed them with fastp at Q25, ran MiXCR for clone calling and kept in-frame beta chains. Rows with one shared CDR3 protein collapse into an entry with the most common genes and DNA. Recorded for this sample are fewer than 550,000 distinct CDR3 sequences; approximately 10% of them occurred a single time. Of the sample, roughly 10% falls within the top ten clones. From cysteine to phenylalanine, the CDR3 is 14 amino acids long. Only the CDR3 part of the read is kept: 42 bases, read in frame from the first base. The germline V gene (reference sequence) specifies LGHDT as CDR1 and YNNKEL as CDR2. Between the V and J ends, shortened by 5 bases and 7 bases respectively, the junction contains 17 bases. For this clonotype: Its cognate antigen has yet to be identified. The record has no base qualities; no much larger clone is one base away.

This TCR was sampled from a human donor in good health (CMV status not recorded). Some clones in this sample may be carry-over from other donors' samples. Specimen: PBMCs. The rearranged segments are TRBV3-1 and TRBJ1-2; no D gene can be assigned with confidence. The CDR3 loop reads CASSSFGGSAGYTF. The nucleotides are TGTGCCAGCAGCTCTTTTGGTGGTTCCGCTGGCTACACCTTC.